Below, one T cell receptor beta chain is given with its context. This entry belongs to a study of spatial heterogeneity in lung cancer. V was trimmed by 4 bases and J by 6 bases, leaving 33 bases between them. The CDR3 has 20 residues. CDR1 is SGHKS and CDR2 is YYEKEE in the germline V gene (reference sequence). Documented time point: sample taken at primary tumor resection. Whole RNA, which was extracted from tumor, nontumor lung tissue or frozen PBMC, was sequenced without any cell sorting. TCRdb re-called the 5' RACE reads through MiXCR, storing one row per CDR3 protein. This table holds around 45,000 distinct CDR3 sequences, about an eighth found once.

V and J are TRBV5-5 and TRBJ2-3, with D unresolved. This sequence originates from a female donor with early-stage non-small cell lung cancer. Source: PBMCs, taken at surgery. CDR3 sequence: CASSPTLMAVAGRDLDTQYF. The CDR3 DNA reads TGTGCCAGCAGCCCCACTTTGATGGCCGTCGCTGGCAGAGATCTGGATACGCAGTATTTT.